The 2 T cell receptor beta chains in this list originate from one sample, sequenced in a study of CD4 T cells in relation to SARS-CoV-2 and coronaviruses. Profiling relied on immunoSEQ multiplex PCR, and the TCRdb table lists in-frame clones only, not all of them. The sample carries about 37,000 clones, approximately 85% recorded once. Material: memory CD4+ T cells from PBMCs. Receptors were obtained from an adult with COVID-19.

The chain couples TRBV28 to TRBJ2-5; TRBD1 agrees at 11 bases. V dropped 6 bases and J dropped 4; count of bases not matched to a gene: 7. CDR3 size: 15 residues. Germline CDR1 reads MDHEN; CDR2 reads SYDVKM. The CDR3 here is CASRGGQGGLETQYF. As DNA, the CDR3 is TGTGCCAGCAGAGGGGGACAGGGGGGTCTAGAGACCCAGTACTTC.

V gene TRBV4-1 combines with J gene TRBJ2-7; D is unresolved. Germline V gene data show CDR1 as MGHRA and CDR2 as YSYEKL. V lost 4 bases and J lost 7, with 14 bases in between. CDR3 length: 13 amino acids. CDR3 region: CASSRLRSEEQYF. CDR3 sequence (DNA): TGCGCCAGCAGCCGCTTGCGGTCGGAAGAGCAGTACTTC.